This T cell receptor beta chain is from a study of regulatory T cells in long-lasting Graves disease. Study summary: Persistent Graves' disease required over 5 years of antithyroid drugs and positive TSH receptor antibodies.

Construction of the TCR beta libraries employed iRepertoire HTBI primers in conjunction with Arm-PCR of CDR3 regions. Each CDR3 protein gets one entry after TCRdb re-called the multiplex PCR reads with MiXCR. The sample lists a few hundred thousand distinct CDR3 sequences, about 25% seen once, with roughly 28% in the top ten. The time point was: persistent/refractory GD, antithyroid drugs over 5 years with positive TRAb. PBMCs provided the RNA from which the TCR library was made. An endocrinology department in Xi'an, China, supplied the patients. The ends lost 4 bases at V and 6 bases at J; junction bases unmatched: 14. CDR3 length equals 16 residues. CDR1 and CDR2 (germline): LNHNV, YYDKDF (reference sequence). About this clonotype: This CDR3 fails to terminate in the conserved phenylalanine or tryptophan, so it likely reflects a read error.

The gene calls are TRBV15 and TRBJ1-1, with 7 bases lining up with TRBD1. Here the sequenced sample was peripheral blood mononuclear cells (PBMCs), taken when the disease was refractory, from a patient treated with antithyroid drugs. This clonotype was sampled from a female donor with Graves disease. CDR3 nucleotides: TGTGCCACCAGCATCAAAGAGTCGGGACAGCCCCCTGAAGCTTTCTTA. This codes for CATSIKESGQPPEAFL.